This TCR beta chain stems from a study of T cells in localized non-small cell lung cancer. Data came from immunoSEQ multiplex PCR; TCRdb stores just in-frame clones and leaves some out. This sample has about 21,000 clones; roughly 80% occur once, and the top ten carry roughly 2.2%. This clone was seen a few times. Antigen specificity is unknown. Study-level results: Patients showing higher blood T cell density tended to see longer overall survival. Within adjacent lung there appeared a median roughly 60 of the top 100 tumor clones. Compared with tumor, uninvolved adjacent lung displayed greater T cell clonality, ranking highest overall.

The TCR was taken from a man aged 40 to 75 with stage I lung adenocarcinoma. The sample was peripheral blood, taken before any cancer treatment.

CDR3: CASSLATMGGEKLFF. CDR3 bases: TGCGCCAGCAGCTTGGCCACGATGGGGGGTGAAAAACTGTTTTTT. This chain joins TRBV5-1 and TRBJ1-4, with D possibly TRBD1 on 5 matching bases. This CDR3 region has 15 residues. Trimming left V 0 bases short and J 7 bases short, with 13 bases between. Germline-derived CDR1 and CDR2 are SGHRS and YFSETQ.